Listed below are T cell receptor beta chains from one sample, sequenced in a study of cytotoxic CD8 clonotypes in ibrutinib-treated CLL. Libraries were prepared by immunoSEQ multiplex PCR; TCRdb keeps only in-frame clonotypes and omits some of them. This table has tens of thousands of clones, around 78% appearing once. The sequencing used PBMCs, collected after 24 months of ibrutinib treatment. Receptor source: a human donor with chronic lymphocytic leukemia. CDR3s include the opening cysteine and the closing phenylalanine or tryptophan. The order of the fields is clone size, D gene, V gene, J gene, CDR3 protein, CDR3 DNA. D genes are given only for firm matches. Only some rows state a clone size, as once, few, many or a class for expanded clones.

size: .; D: .; V: TRBV2; J: TRBJ2-7; CDR3: CASSGLYEQYF; DNA: TGTGCCAGCAGTGGACTATACGAGCAGTACTTC
size: .; D: .; V: TRBV5-6; J: TRBJ1-5; CDR3: CASSFSRVHEPQHF; DNA: TGTGCCAGCAGCTTCTCCAGGGTACATGAGCCCCAGCATTTT
size: .; D: TRBD1; V: TRBV5-1; J: TRBJ1-1; CDR3: CASRPGTGVFSTEAFF; DNA: TGCGCCAGCAGACCCGGGACAGGGGTTTTTAGCACTGAAGCTTTCTTT
size: .; D: TRBD1; V: TRBV2; J: TRBJ2-7; CDR3: CASSEIGQGVAEQYF; DNA: TGTGCCAGCAGTGAAATTGGGCAGGGGGTCGCGGAACAGTACTTC
size: .; D: .; V: TRBV2; J: TRBJ2-5; CDR3: CASSERGTPQETQYF; DNA: TGTGCCAGCAGTGAAAGGGGGACACCTCAAGAGACCCAGTACTTC
size: .; D: .; V: TRBV11-1; J: TRBJ1-4; CDR3: CASSASGSGFEKLFF; DNA: TGTGCCAGCAGCGCGAGTGGGTCGGGTTTCGAAAAACTGTTTTTT
size: once; D: .; V: TRBV30; J: TRBJ1-1; CDR3: CAWSVLRDTEAFF; DNA: TGTGCCTGGAGTGTACTCCGGGACACTGAAGCTTTCTTT
size: .; D: .; V: TRBV11-2; J: TRBJ2-3; CDR3: CASREQDTQYF; DNA: TGTGCCAGCAGGGAGCAAGATACGCAGTATTTT
size: .; D: .; V: TRBV9; J: TRBJ2-5; CDR3: CASSVGTLGQETQYF; DNA: TGTGCCAGCAGCGTAGGGACCCTCGGGCAAGAGACCCAGTACTTC
size: .; D: TRBD1; V: TRBV18; J: TRBJ2-4; CDR3: CASSEGADNIQYF; DNA: TGTGCCAGCTCAGAGGGGGCGGACAACATTCAGTACTTC
size: .; D: TRBD2; V: TRBV10-3; J: TRBJ2-3; CDR3: CAISDRLAGTSTDTQYF; DNA: TGTGCCATCAGCGATAGACTAGCGGGAACTAGCACAGATACGCAGTATTTT
size: few; D: TRBD1; V: TRBV9; J: TRBJ2-2; CDR3: CASSVGPGTAGELFF; DNA: TGTGCCAGCAGCGTAGGACCTGGGACAGCCGGGGAGCTGTTTTTT
size: few; D: .; V: TRBV30; J: TRBJ2-2; CDR3: CAWSAAGHHNTGELFF; DNA: TGTGCCTGGAGTGCGGCGGGACACCACAACACCGGGGAGCTGTTTTTT
size: few; D: TRBD1; V: TRBV6-6; J: TRBJ2-7; CDR3: CASSLGTGDEQYF; DNA: TGTGCCAGCAGCCTCGGGACAGGGGACGAGCAGTACTTC
size: .; D: TRBD1; V: TRBV6-5; J: TRBJ2-1; CDR3: CASSLTGGFRDEQFF; DNA: TGTGCCAGCTCCTTGACAGGGGGCTTTAGAGATGAGCAGTTCTTC
size: .; D: TRBD1; V: TRBV11-2; J: TRBJ1-1; CDR3: CASSLDGQGLNTEAFF; DNA: TGTGCCAGCAGCTTAGACGGACAGGGCCTTAACACTGAAGCTTTCTTT
size: .; D: TRBD1; V: TRBV5-6; J: TRBJ1-1; CDR3: CASSVPGQGSKAFF; DNA: TGTGCCAGCAGTGTACCGGGACAGGGCTCTAAAGCTTTCTTT
size: .; D: .; V: TRBV5-1; J: TRBJ2-7; CDR3: CASRPLQGGGEQYF; DNA: TGCGCCAGCAGGCCGCTACAGGGTGGGGGCGAGCAGTACTTC
size: .; D: TRBD1; V: TRBV7-2; J: TRBJ2-2; CDR3: CASAKQGVNTGELFF; DNA: TGTGCCAGCGCAAAACAGGGGGTTAACACCGGGGAGCTGTTTTTT
size: .; D: .; V: TRBV7-3; J: TRBJ2-2; CDR3: CASSPTGPGELFF; DNA: TGTGCCAGCAGCCCCACGGGACCCGGGGAGCTGTTTTTT
size: .; D: TRBD2; V: TRBV27; J: TRBJ2-3; CDR3: CASSWQRGGTDTQYF; DNA: TGTGCCAGCAGTTGGCAGCGGGGAGGAACAGATACGCAGTATTTT
size: .; D: .; V: TRBV6-1; J: TRBJ1-1; CDR3: CASSDGVWGTEAFF; DNA: TGTGCCAGCAGTGACGGAGTATGGGGAACTGAAGCTTTCTTT
size: .; D: .; V: TRBV9; J: TRBJ2-4; CDR3: CASSVGGGAADLAKNIQYF; DNA: TGTGCCAGCAGCGTCGGCGGTGGAGCCGCCGACTTAGCCAAAAACATTCAGTACTTC
size: .; D: TRBD1; V: TRBV2; J: TRBJ2-6; CDR3: CASSEAYPLRDRVLGANVLTF; DNA: TGTGCCAGCAGTGAAGCGTACCCACTCCGGGACAGGGTGTTAGGGGCCAACGTCCTGACTTTC
size: .; D: .; V: TRBV6-5; J: TRBJ2-3; CDR3: CASSYSLEAADTQYF; DNA: TGTGCCAGCAGTTACTCCTTGGAGGCGGCAGATACGCAGTATTTT
size: .; D: .; V: TRBV5-8; J: TRBJ2-7; CDR3: CASSPYEQYF; DNA: TGTGCCAGCAGCCCCTACGAGCAGTACTTC
size: .; D: .; V: TRBV6-1; J: TRBJ1-2; CDR3: CASSEPGKPDTF; DNA: TGTGCCAGCAGTGAGCCAGGGAAGCCGGACACCTTC
size: .; D: TRBD1; V: TRBV5-1; J: TRBJ1-1; CDR3: CASSYSTGEGTEAFF; DNA: TGCGCCAGCAGCTACTCTACAGGGGAGGGCACTGAAGCTTTCTTT
size: .; D: .; V: TRBV30; J: TRBJ1-1; CDR3: CAWSVGHNTEAFF; DNA: TGTGCCTGGAGTGTAGGGCATAACACTGAAGCTTTCTTT
size: .; D: .; V: TRBV7-8; J: TRBJ2-1; CDR3: CASSTSISAYEQFF; DNA: TGTGCCAGCTCCACAAGTATAAGTGCATATGAGCAGTTCTTC
size: .; D: .; V: TRBV4-2; J: TRBJ2-2; CDR3: CASSQVDSGELFF; DNA: TGTGCCAGCAGCCAAGTAGATAGCGGGGAGCTGTTTTTT
size: .; D: TRBD1; V: TRBV28; J: TRBJ1-4; CDR3: CASGDRGIREKLFF; DNA: TGTGCCAGCGGAGACAGGGGAATTCGAGAAAAACTGTTTTTT
size: .; D: .; V: TRBV6-6; J: TRBJ2-7; CDR3: CASGRYEQYF; DNA: TGTGCCAGTGGCCGCTACGAGCAGTACTTC
size: few; D: .; V: TRBV10-1; J: TRBJ1-3; CDR3: CASSEDSSSGNTIYF; DNA: TGCGCCAGCAGTGAAGACAGTTCTTCTGGAAACACCATATATTTT
size: .; D: TRBD2; V: TRBV7-9; J: TRBJ2-7; CDR3: CASSQLAGSYEQYF; DNA: TGCGCCAGCAGCCAACTAGCGGGGTCCTACGAGCAGTACTTC
size: .; D: TRBD2; V: TRBV9; J: TRBJ2-7; CDR3: CASSKGTSSYEQYF; DNA: TGTGCCAGCAGCAAAGGGACTAGCTCCTACGAGCAGTACTTC
size: .; D: .; V: TRBV7-6; J: TRBJ1-3; CDR3: CASSLGSKTTIYF; DNA: TGTGCCAGCAGCTTAGGGAGTAAAACCACCATATATTTT
size: .; D: TRBD2; V: TRBV6-5; J: TRBJ2-6; CDR3: CASSYPGGAGANVLTF; DNA: TGTGCCAGCAGTTACCCGGGGGGGGCTGGGGCCAACGTCCTGACTTTC
size: .; D: TRBD1; V: TRBV18; J: TRBJ1-1; CDR3: CASSPRAKTGFNTEAFF; DNA: TGTGCCAGCTCACCACGGGCCAAGACAGGGTTTAACACTGAAGCTTTCTTT
size: .; D: TRBD1; V: TRBV7-9; J: TRBJ1-2; CDR3: CASSFAQGHGYTF; DNA: TGTGCCAGCAGCTTCGCACAGGGGCACGGCTACACCTTC
size: .; D: TRBD1; V: TRBV19; J: TRBJ1-1; CDR3: CASSPTGVWGTEAFF; DNA: TGTGCCAGTAGCCCCACAGGGGTTTGGGGCACTGAAGCTTTCTTT
size: .; D: TRBD2; V: TRBV10-3; J: TRBJ2-1; CDR3: CAISGLAGNEQFF; DNA: TGTGCCATCAGCGGACTAGCGGGCAATGAGCAGTTCTTC
size: .; D: .; V: TRBV28; J: TRBJ2-1; CDR3: CASSAPTGSYNEQFF; DNA: TGTGCCAGCAGTGCCCCGACAGGCTCCTACAATGAGCAGTTCTTC
size: .; D: .; V: TRBV25-1; J: TRBJ1-2; CDR3: CASSGKGADGYTF; DNA: TGTGCCAGCAGTGGTAAGGGCGCCGATGGCTACACCTTC
size: .; D: TRBD1; V: TRBV10-2; J: TRBJ1-2; CDR3: CASSPGTGLGGYTF; DNA: TGCGCCAGCAGTCCCGGGACAGGGCTAGGCGGCTACACCTTC
size: .; D: .; V: TRBV12-2; J: TRBJ2-4; CDR3: CASRSADRWNF; DNA: TGTGCAAGTCGCTCAGCGGACAGGTGGAACTTC
size: .; D: TRBD1; V: TRBV5-4; J: TRBJ2-7; CDR3: CASSSRDRGSDEQYF; DNA: TGTGCCAGCAGCTCCCGGGACAGGGGGTCCGACGAGCAGTACTTC
size: .; D: .; V: TRBV10-2; J: TRBJ2-7; CDR3: CASSEQRSYEQYF; DNA: TGCGCCAGCAGTGAACAGCGTTCCTACGAGCAGTACTTC
size: .; D: TRBD2; V: TRBV29-1; J: TRBJ2-3; CDR3: CSVSILAGVLDTQYF; DNA: TGCAGCGTGTCCATACTAGCGGGAGTATTAGATACGCAGTATTTT
size: .; D: .; V: TRBV28; J: TRBJ2-2; CDR3: CASSFGPPGLVGELFF; DNA: TGTGCCAGCAGTTTTGGCCCCCCTGGACTTGTCGGGGAGCTGTTTTTT
size: once; D: .; V: TRBV19; J: TRBJ1-2; CDR3: CASSMILYGYTF; DNA: TGTGCCAGTAGTATGATCCTCTATGGCTACACCTTC
size: .; D: .; V: TRBV10-3; J: TRBJ2-3; CDR3: CAITRQESDTQYF; DNA: TGTGCCATCACCCGACAGGAGTCAGATACGCAGTATTTT
size: .; D: .; V: TRBV19; J: TRBJ2-7; CDR3: CASSYRSEQYF; DNA: TGTGCCAGTAGCTACCGGTCCGAGCAGTACTTC
size: .; D: TRBD1; V: TRBV2; J: TRBJ2-2; CDR3: CASSHRPGQTFRGTGELFF; DNA: TGTGCCAGCAGCCACCGCCCGGGACAGACATTCCGGGGCACCGGGGAGCTGTTTTTT
size: few; D: .; V: TRBV18; J: TRBJ2-2; CDR3: CASSPNTGELFF; DNA: TGTGCCAGCTCTCCGAACACCGGGGAGCTGTTTTTT
size: .; D: .; V: TRBV27; J: TRBJ2-3; CDR3: CASSLDRPSTDTQYF; DNA: TGTGCCAGCAGTTTAGACAGGCCTAGCACAGATACGCAGTATTTT
size: .; D: .; V: TRBV19; J: TRBJ2-3; CDR3: CASSGVSTDTQYF; DNA: TGTGCCAGTAGCGGGGTAAGCACAGATACGCAGTATTTT